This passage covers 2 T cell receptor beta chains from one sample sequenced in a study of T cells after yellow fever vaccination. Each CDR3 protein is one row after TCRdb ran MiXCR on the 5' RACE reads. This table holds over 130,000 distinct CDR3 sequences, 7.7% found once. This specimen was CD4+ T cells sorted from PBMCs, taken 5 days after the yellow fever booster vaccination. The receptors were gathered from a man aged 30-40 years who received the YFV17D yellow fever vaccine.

CDR3: CASRGQGRATGELFF. In nucleotides, the CDR3 is TGTGCCAGCAGGGGACAGGGGAGGGCCACCGGGGAGCTGTTTTTT. V and J are TRBV5-6 and TRBJ2-2, with TRBD1 matching over 10 bases. The CDR3 runs 15 residues. Germline CDR1 reads SGHDT; CDR2 reads YYEEEE. V lost 5 bases, J lost 4 bases, and 5 bases stayed unmatched.

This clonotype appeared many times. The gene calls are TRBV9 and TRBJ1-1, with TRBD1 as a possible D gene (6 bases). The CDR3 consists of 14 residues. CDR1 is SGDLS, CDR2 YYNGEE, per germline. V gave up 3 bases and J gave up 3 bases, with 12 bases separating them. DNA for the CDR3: TGTGCCAGCAGCGGAACAGGGCAGGACACTGAAGCTTTCTTT. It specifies CASSGTGQDTEAFF.